What follows are 3 T cell receptor beta chains derived from one specimen sequenced in a study of blood T cell repertoires in COVID-19. TCRdb's table, derived via immunoSEQ multiplex PCR, lists solely in-frame clones and lacks some. The sample carries a few hundred thousand clones, about 90% recorded once. Source material: peripheral blood. The receptor set was obtained from a woman in her sixties or seventies with COVID-19, enrolled during active disease.

This clone was seen once. The V and J genes are TRBV10-3 and TRBJ2-7, with 7 nucleotides matching TRBD1. V lost 4 bases, J lost 1 base, and 10 bases stayed unmatched. Germline V gene data show CDR1 as ENHRY and CDR2 as SYGVKD. The CDR3 loop spans 16 amino acids. CDR3 DNA sequence: TGTGCCATCAGTGCGGCTATCCGGGACAGATCCTACGAGCAGTACTTC. It codes for CAISAAIRDRSYEQYF.

This clone has a single count. The CDR3: CASSNRETQYF. In DNA, the CDR3 is TGTGCCAGTAGTAATAGAGAGACCCAGTACTTC. The chain combines TRBV19 with TRBJ2-5; D is unclear. This CDR3 spans 11 amino acids. V was clipped by 4 bases and J by 4 bases, with 4 bases between them. Germline assignment: CDR1 LNHDA and CDR2 SQIVND (reference sequence).

The chain recombines TRBV28 with TRBJ1-5; D is undetermined. Germline V CDR1 and CDR2: MDHEN, SYDVKM. The V end was cut by 7 bases, the J end by 7 bases, with 20 bases between. The CDR3 extends over 15 amino acids. CDR3 loop: CASNTWSEGRQPQHF. CDR3 nucleotides: TGTGCCAGCAATACTTGGTCAGAGGGTAGGCAGCCCCAGCATTTT.